Below, one TCR beta chain is given with its context. Its antigen remains unknown. This record belongs to a study of cytomegalovirus exposure and HLA in healthy donors. The study, taken as a whole, reports: There were 160 or so TCR beta chains listed as cytomegalovirus-associated. In vitro confirmation showed three CMV-associated chains to be CMV antigen specific.

The germline V gene has CDR1 SGDLS and CDR2 YYNGEE. Trimming took 5 bases from V and 4 from J; bases not matched to a gene: 5. CDR3 size: 14 residues. TCRdb's copy holds only in-frame clones and misses some; the assay was immunoSEQ multiplex PCR. Here the sample spans 150,000 or so clones, roughly nine tenths being singletons. The chain is built from TRBV9 and TRBJ2-7; 11 bases align to TRBD1. The sequencing sample was made of PBMCs. The TCR comes from a young woman in good health and CMV-seropositive. CDR3 amino acids: CASSPGQGDYEQYF. As DNA, the CDR3 is TGTGCCAGCAGTCCGGGACAGGGGGATTACGAGCAGTACTTC.